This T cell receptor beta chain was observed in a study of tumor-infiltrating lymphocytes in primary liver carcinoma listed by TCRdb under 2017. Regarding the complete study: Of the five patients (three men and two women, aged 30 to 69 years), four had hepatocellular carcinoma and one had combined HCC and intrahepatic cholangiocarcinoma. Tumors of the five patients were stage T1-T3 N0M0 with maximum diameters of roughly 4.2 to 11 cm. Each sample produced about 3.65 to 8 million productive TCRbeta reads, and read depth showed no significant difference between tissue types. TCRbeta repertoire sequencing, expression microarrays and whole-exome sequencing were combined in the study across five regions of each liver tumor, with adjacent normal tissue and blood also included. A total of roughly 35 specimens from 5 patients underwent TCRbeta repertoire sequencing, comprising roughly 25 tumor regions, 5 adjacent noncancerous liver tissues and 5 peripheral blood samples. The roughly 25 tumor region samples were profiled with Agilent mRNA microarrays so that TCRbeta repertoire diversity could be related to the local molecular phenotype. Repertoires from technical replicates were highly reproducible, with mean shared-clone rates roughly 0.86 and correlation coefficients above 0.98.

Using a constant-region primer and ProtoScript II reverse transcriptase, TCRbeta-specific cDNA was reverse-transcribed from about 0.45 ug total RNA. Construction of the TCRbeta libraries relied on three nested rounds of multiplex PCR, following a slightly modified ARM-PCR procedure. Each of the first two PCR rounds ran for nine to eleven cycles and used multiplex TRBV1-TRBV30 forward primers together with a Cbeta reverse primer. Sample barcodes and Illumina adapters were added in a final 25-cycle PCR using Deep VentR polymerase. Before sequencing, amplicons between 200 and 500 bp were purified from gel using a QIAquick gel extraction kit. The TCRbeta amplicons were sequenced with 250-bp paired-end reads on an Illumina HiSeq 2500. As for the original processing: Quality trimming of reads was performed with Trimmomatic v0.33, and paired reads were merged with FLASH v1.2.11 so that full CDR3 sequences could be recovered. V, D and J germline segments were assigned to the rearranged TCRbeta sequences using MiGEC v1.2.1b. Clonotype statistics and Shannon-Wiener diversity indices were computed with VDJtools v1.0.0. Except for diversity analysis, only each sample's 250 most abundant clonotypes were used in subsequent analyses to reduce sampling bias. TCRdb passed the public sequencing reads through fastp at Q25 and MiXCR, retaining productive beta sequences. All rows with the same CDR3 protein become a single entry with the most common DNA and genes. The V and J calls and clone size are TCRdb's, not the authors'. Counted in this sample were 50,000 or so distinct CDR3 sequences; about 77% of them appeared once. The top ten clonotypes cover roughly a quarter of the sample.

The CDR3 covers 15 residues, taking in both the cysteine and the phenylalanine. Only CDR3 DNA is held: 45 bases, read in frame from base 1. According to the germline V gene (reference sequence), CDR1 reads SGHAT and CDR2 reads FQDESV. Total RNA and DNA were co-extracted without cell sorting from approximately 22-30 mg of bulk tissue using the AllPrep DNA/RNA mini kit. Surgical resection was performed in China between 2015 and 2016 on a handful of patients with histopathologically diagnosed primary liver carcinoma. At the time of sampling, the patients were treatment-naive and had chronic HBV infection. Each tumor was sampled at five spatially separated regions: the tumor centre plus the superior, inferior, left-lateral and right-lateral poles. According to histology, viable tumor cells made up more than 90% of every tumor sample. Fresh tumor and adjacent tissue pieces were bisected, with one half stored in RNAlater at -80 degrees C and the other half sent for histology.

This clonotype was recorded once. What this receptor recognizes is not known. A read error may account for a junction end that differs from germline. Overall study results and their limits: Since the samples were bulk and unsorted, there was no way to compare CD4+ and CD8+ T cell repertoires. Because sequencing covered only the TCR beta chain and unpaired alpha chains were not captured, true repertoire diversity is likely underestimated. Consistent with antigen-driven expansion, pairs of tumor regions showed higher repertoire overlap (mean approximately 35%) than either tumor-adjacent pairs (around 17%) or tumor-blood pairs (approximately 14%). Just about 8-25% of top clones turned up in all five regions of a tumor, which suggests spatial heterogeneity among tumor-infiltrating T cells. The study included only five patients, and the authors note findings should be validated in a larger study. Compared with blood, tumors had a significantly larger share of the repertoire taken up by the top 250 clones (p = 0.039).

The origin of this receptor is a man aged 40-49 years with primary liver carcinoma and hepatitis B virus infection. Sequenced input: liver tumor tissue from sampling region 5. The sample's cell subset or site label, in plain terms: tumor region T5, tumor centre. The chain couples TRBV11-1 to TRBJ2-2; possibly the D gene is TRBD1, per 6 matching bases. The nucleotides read TGTGCCAGCAGTTTAGTACAGGGAAGTACCGGGGAGCCGTTTTTT. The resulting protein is CASSLVQGSTGEPFF.